A single sample is the source of the 7 T cell receptor beta chains below, sequenced in a study of post-analysis software for immune sequencing data. General study findings and limits: With TRBV5-6, TRBV5-1 and TRBV20-1 included, about five TRBV segments were more frequent in patients than in controls.

Their antigen targets remain unknown. cDNA libraries of TCR beta carried unique molecular identifiers. TCRdb passed the PCR reads through MiXCR, listing each CDR3 protein once. Among about 760,000 distinct CDR3 sequences, 30% were seen once, and the ten largest hold roughly 0.54%. The material sequenced was blood. The receptors derive from a girl under 18 with multiple sclerosis.

V usage is TRBV12-5 and J usage is TRBJ2-3, with D possibly matching TRBD2 (5 bases). Germline CDR1 is LGHNT and CDR2 is FRNRAP. Trimming removed 1 base at V and 0 bases at J, with 11 bases between. CDR3 length: 16 residues. The CDR3 DNA reads TGTGCTAGTGGTTTGGCTGGAGGATCTAGCACAGATACGCAGTATTTT. The encoded protein is CASGLAGGSSTDTQYF.

This clonotype was picked up many times. The chain joins TRBV12-3 or TRBV12-4 to TRBJ2-1, with a weak D call TRBD1 (6 bases). Trimming cost V 1 base and J 7 bases, with 20 bases left between them. The CDR3 consists of 17 residues. Written as DNA, the CDR3 is TGTGCCAGCAGTTTAGGGGTAGGGGGAGCATCGGTGAATGAGCAGTTCTTC. It specifies CASSLGVGGASVNEQFF.

There are a few counts of this clonotype. This chain joins TRBV29-1 and TRBJ1-5; a possible D gene is TRBD1 (6 bases). Germline CDR1 reads SQVTM; CDR2 reads ANQGSEA. The V end was cut by 4 bases, the J end by 7 bases, with 20 bases between. There are 15 residues in the CDR3. The CDR3 protein is CSVVIEAGGWQPQHF. The CDR3 DNA is TGCAGCGTTGTTATTGAAGCGGGGGGCTGGCAGCCCCAGCATTTT.

The rearrangement joins TRBV28 to TRBJ1-3; 7 positions agree with TRBD1. The germline V gene encodes CDR1 MDHEN and CDR2 SYDVKM. V lost 1 base and J lost 4; bases outside the gene matches: 4. The CDR3 has 15 residues. CDR3 region: CASSLSGTAGNTIYF. The CDR3 DNA reads TGTGCCAGCAGTTTATCCGGGACAGCCGGAAACACCATATATTTT.

In DNA, the CDR3 is TGTGCCAGCAGCCCCCGACAGGGGAGGGGACAAGAGACCCAGTACTTC. Translated, it gives CASSPRQGRGQETQYF. The chain is built from TRBV7-9 and TRBJ2-5; TRBD1 is a possible D gene (8 bases). The CDR3 contains 16 residues. Trimming took 5 bases from V and 2 from J, leaving 18 bases between them. CDR1 and CDR2 from the germline V gene are SEHNR and FQNEAQ (reference sequence).

This clonotype was observed at least ten times. The V call is TRBV14, the J call TRBJ2-7; 7 positions agree with TRBD2. V lost 3 bases, J lost 1 base, and 6 bases stayed unmatched. The CDR3 is made up of 15 amino acids. Germline CDR1 is SGHDN and CDR2 is FVKESK. The CDR3 bases are TGTGCCAGCAGCCACCCGGGGGGTACGTCCTACGAGCAGTACTTC. This translates into CASSHPGGTSYEQYF. Full variable domain (remainder filled in from reference TRBV14 and TRBJ2-7): EAGVTQFPSHSVIEKGQTVTLRCDPISGHDNLYWYRRVMGKEIKFLLHFVKESKQDESGMPNNRFLAERTGGTYSTLKVQPAELEDSGVYFCASSHPGGTSYEQYFGPGTRLTVT.

V is TRBV27 and J is TRBJ2-1, with 7 positions matching TRBD2. J lost 7 bases, V lost 9 bases, and 0 bases had no gene match. This CDR3 contains 10 residues. The germline CDR1 and CDR2 sequences are MNHEY and SMNVEV (reference sequence). The CDR3 sequence: CARGGNEQFF. DNA of the CDR3: TGTGCCAGGGGGGGGAATGAGCAGTTCTTC.